Listed below are T cell receptor beta chains from one sample, sequenced in a study of OX40 agonist ivuxolimab in advanced cancers. Libraries were prepared by immunoSEQ multiplex PCR; TCRdb keeps only in-frame clonotypes and omits some of them. The table includes tens of thousands of clones, approximately 84% detected once. The specimen comprised CD4+ or CD8+ T cells sorted from blood, sampled in a trial of the OX40 agonist ivuxolimab. Source of these receptors: an adult with an advanced solid tumor such as melanoma, head and neck, liver or kidney cancer. Each CDR3 is given without its conserved first and last residue.

>TRBV7-9|TRBJ1-2
ASSSSERVRPGYT
>TRBV27|TRBJ2-3
ASQDSPMDTRY
>TRBV6-5|TRBJ1-3
ASSITRHGNTIY
>TRBV30|TRBJ1-5
AWSANEIEGEQPQH
>TRBV30|TRBJ2-2
AWGGGAGTGELF
>TRBV28|TRBJ1-2
ASRPRDRQGYT
>TRBV15|TRBJ2-1
ATSRDMAGLGHEQF
>TRBV5-4|TRBJ1-3
ASSQWTASSGNTIY
>TRBV19|TRBJ2-5
ASSMGLETQY
>TRBV7-8|TRBJ2-7
ASSLEAVFYEQY
>TRBV11-3|TRBJ2-5
ASSSYREETQY
>TRBV28|TRBJ2-3
ASSLRGGGTDTQY
>TRBV19|TRBJ2-7
ASKDGGNSYEQY
>TRBV7-3|TRBJ2-1
ASSSIIGNEQF
>TRBV28|TRBJ2-7
ASSLSTAGEQY
>TRBV7-6|TRBJ2-7
ASSAESSFNEQY
>TRBV4-1|TRBJ2-1
ASRLGLGRRTGEKGNEQF
>TRBV30|TRBJ2-7
AWGEGGMDEQY
>TRBV30|TRBJ2-2
AWKGLTWVGELF
>TRBV10-3|TRBJ2-7
AISESTGRYEQY
>TRBV5-6|TRBJ1-6
ASSPQTGSTNSPLH
>TRBV14|TRBJ2-7
ASSQRTGGNEQY
>TRBV5-1|TRBJ1-2
ASSSVATDSYGYT
>TRBV10-3|TRBJ2-5
ADIDRQETQY
>TRBV13|TRBJ2-1
ASSLEATFAGAAYNEQF
>TRBV19|TRBJ1-2
ASSTDQGDGGYT
>TRBV5-5|TRBJ2-5
ASSLAASAGYQETQY
>TRBV9|TRBJ2-7
ASSVGQGEQY
>TRBV30|TRBJ1-5
AWSIREGAVSQQPQH
>TRBV19|TRBJ1-1
ASRPSTVANTEAF
>TRBV7-2|TRBJ2-7
ASSSDGGTTEQY
>TRBV19|TRBJ1-5
ASSPDRVYQPQH
>TRBV4-2|TRBJ1-1
ASSQDLGQNTEAF
>TRBV5-6|TRBJ2-7
ASSFGGQSPYEQY
>TRBV5-4|TRBJ2-7
ASSYDRDLYEQY